Listed here are 3 T cell receptor beta chains from one sample, sequenced in a study of CD8 T cells in ankylosing spondylitis. One entry per CDR3 protein, called by TCRdb with MiXCR from the 5' RACE reads. The sample consists of around 230,000 distinct CDR3 sequences, approximately 7.6% of them appearing once. The sequenced sample was blood, either unsorted or a sorted T cell fraction (not recorded which). Every receptor here comes from a female donor with ankylosing spondylitis or in good health (not recorded which).

The sample holds a few counts of this clonotype. The rearrangement links TRBV11-2 to TRBJ2-2, with D possibly being TRBD1 or TRBD2 (5 bases each). This CDR3 has 15 residues. Trimming stripped 1 base from V and 4 bases from J, with 10 bases between. Germline CDR1 is SGHAT and CDR2 is FQNNGV. In nucleotides, the CDR3 is TGTGCCAGCAGCTTAGGTGGGGGAAGCACCGGGGAGCTGTTTTTT. Protein sequence: CASSLGGGSTGELFF.

This clonotype was counted many times. J is TRBJ1-1 and V is TRBV28; 8 nucleotides align to TRBD1. Trimming at V came to 8 bases and at J to 10 bases, leaving 9 bases not matched to a gene. In germline, CDR1 is MDHEN, CDR2 SYDVKM. The CDR3 runs to 12 residues. CDR3: CASVSRQGRAFF. The CDR3 DNA reads as TGTGCCAGCGTCTCACGACAGGGGAGAGCTTTCTTT.

This clonotype has at least ten counts. This chain connects TRBV12-3 or TRBV12-4 to TRBJ1-2; 8 nucleotides match TRBD1. Germline trimming cut 6 bases from V and 8 bases from J; bases unmatched to any gene: 8. The CDR3 covers 13 residues. CDR3 bases: TGTGCCAGCAGCCGACAGGGGATGGCGGGCTACACCTTC. Its translation: CASSRQGMAGYTF.